This T cell receptor beta chain stems from a study of patients and donors after allogeneic stem cell transplantation. TCRdb reanalysed the RT-PCR reads using MiXCR and keeps one entry per CDR3 protein. The repertoire holds 190,000 or so distinct CDR3 sequences, with 40% to 45% as singletons. This CDR3 contains 16 residues. In germline, CDR1 is SNHLY, CDR2 FYNNEI. Trimming took off 4 bases at V and 3 bases at J, with 15 bases between the two ends. The source material was blood, either unsorted or a sorted T cell fraction (not recorded which). This chain uses TRBV2 with TRBJ2-2; D is possibly TRBD1 (6 bases). This clonotype was sampled from a human donor who was either an allogeneic HSCT recipient or a stem cell or donor lymphocyte infusion donor (not recorded which). It is not recorded whose cells these are; they may come from a transplant donor. CDR3 amino acids: CASSGIRGFDTGELFF. CDR3 nucleotides: TGTGCCAGCAGTGGGATCAGGGGATTTGACACCGGGGAGCTGTTTTTT.